This TCR beta chain was recorded in a study of blood T cell repertoires in COVID-19. For the study at large: Samples came from the United States, Italy and Spain, spanning acute and convalescent COVID-19.

Study processing details: Amplification with reference gene primers provided the estimates of nucleated cell counts. This table comes from immunoSEQ multiplex PCR, and its TCRdb copy is limited to in-frame clones, with some not included. Clonal size and the V and J genes are those of that table, whereas D and trimming came from the DNA. The table has some 69,000 clones, over 85% seen once. This CDR3 has 16 residues. V was trimmed by 4 bases and J by 8 bases, leaving 24 bases between them. The germline gives CDR1 SGHRS, CDR2 YFSETQ. This receptor was obtained from a man between 60 and 75 years old with acute or convalescent COVID-19. Sequencing was done on a sample of peripheral blood. The rearrangement joins TRBV5-1 to TRBJ1-1, with D unclear. The CDR3 spells CASSSLQGGTSNEAFF. DNA for the CDR3: TGCGCCAGCAGCAGCTTACAAGGAGGTACGTCGAACGAAGCTTTCTTT.